This TCR beta chain was sequenced during a study of blood T cells in healthy people across ages. Study results and caveats: Strong correlation existed between TCR beta diversity and naive T cell percentage.

Alongside a J-beta primer mix, a sample-barcoded 5' primer served in a second PCR lasting 7 to 11 cycles. A template-switch adaptor containing 12 random nucleotides labeled each cDNA molecule. TCRdb re-called the 5' RACE reads through MiXCR, storing one row per CDR3 protein. The repertoire holds hundreds of thousands of distinct CDR3 sequences, with about 42% as singletons. Trimming pared 5 bases from V and 0 bases from J, leaving 10 bases between. Germline V gene sequence: CDR1 DFQATT, CDR2 SNEGSKA (reference sequence). This CDR3 has 13 amino acids. This clonotype was found a few times. Its antigen is unknown.

The sequence was collected from a man in his fifties or sixties in good health. Sequencing was carried out using blood. The chain joins TRBV20-1 to TRBJ2-5; TRBD1 is a possible D gene (6 bases). CDR3 region: CSAYRDNQETQYF. As DNA, the CDR3 is TGCAGTGCTTACCGGGACAACCAAGAGACCCAGTACTTC.